This T cell receptor (beta chain) was obtained from a study of blood T cell repertoires in COVID-19. Study information: Material from acute and convalescent COVID-19 was sourced from the United States, Italy and Spain. Sources were T cells, B-cell-depleted T cells, or PBMCs; the material itself was cDNA or gDNA.

CDR1 and CDR2 from the germline V gene are LGHDT and YNNKEL (reference sequence). This CDR3 contains 19 residues. J lost 2 bases, V lost 0 bases, and 10 bases had no gene match. The table came from immunoSEQ multiplex PCR; TCRdb's copy has only in-frame clones and leaves some out. This table has under 85,000 clones, about nine tenths appearing once. This TCR was recovered from a man between 65 and 85 years old with active or convalescent COVID-19. V is TRBV3-1 (or the pseudogene TRBV3-2) and J is TRBJ2-3; 11 positions agree with TRBD2. Input material: peripheral blood. CDR3 nucleotide sequence: TGTGCCAGCAGCCAAGATCAGGCTAGCGGGGGGTCATACACAGATACGCAGTATTTT. Translating gives CASSQDQASGGSYTDTQYF.